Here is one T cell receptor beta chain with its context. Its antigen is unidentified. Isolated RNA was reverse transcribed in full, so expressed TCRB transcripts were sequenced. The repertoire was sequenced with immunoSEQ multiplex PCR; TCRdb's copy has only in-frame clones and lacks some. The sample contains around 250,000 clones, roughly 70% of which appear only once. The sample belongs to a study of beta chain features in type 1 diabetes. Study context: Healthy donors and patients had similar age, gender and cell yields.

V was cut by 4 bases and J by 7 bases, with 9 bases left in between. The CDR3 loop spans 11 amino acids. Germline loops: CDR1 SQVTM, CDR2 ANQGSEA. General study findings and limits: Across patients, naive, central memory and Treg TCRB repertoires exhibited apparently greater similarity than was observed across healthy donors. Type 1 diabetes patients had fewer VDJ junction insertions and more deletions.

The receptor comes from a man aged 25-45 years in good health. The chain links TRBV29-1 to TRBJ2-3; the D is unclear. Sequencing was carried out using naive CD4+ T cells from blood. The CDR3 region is CSVAWKNTQYF. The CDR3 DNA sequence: TGCAGCGTTGCTTGGAAAAATACGCAGTATTTT.